In this sample, the clone carrying this TCR beta chain turned up many times. Trimming removed 5 bases from V and 0 bases from J, with 11 bases in between. There are 15 residues in the CDR3. The V gene's germline CDR1 is SGHTA and CDR2 FQGNSA. This entry is derived from a study of T cell repertoires in cytomegalovirus infection. TCRdb reprocessed the reads via MiXCR and lists one record per CDR3 protein. Here the sample spans 400,000 or so distinct CDR3 sequences, 30% to 40% being singletons. The clonotype was recovered from a human donor in good health (CMV status not recorded). Some clones in this sample may be carry-over from other donors' samples. Sequencing input: PBMCs. V usage is TRBV7-2 and J usage is TRBJ2-1; D possibly corresponds to TRBD1 (5 bases). The chain's CDR3 is CASSKDMSSYNEQFF. The CDR3, as DNA: TGTGCCAGCAGCAAGGACATGAGCTCCTACAATGAGCAGTTCTTC.